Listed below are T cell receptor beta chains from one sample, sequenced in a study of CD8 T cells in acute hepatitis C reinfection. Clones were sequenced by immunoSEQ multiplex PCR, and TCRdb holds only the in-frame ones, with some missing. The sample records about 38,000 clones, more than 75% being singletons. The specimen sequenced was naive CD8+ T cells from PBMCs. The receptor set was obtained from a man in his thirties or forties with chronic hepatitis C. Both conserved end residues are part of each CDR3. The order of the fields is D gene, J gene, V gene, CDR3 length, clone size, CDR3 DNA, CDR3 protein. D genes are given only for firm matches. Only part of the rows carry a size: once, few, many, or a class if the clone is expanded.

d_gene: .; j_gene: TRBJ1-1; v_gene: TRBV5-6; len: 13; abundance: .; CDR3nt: TGTGCCAGCAGCTTGGTCAAGGGGGCTGAAGCTTTCTTT; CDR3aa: CASSLVKGAEAFF
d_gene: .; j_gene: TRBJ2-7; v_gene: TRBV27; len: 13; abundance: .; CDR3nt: TGTGCCAGCAGGGGCCTCGGGTCCTACGAGCAGTACTTC; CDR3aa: CASRGLGSYEQYF
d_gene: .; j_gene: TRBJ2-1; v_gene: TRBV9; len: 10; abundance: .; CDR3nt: TGTGCCAGCAGCGGTGCCGAGCAGTTCTTC; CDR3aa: CASSGAEQFF
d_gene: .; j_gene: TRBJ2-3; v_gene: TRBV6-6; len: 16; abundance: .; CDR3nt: TGTGACAGCAGTAGTAAGGAACGGATGAGCACAGATACGCAGTATTTT; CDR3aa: CDSSSKERMSTDTQYF
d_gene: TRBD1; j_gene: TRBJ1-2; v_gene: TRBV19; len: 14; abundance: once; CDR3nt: TGTGCCAGTAGCCCGGGACAGGGTCCCAATGGCTACACCTTC; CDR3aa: CASSPGQGPNGYTF
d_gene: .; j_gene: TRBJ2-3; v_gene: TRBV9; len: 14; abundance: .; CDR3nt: TGTGCCAGCAGCCTAGAGGGGAGCACAGATACGCAGTATTTT; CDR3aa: CASSLEGSTDTQYF
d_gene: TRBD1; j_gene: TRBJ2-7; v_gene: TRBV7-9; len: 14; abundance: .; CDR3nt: TGTGCCAGCAGCCCGACAGGGAGCTCCTACGAGCAGTACTTC; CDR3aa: CASSPTGSSYEQYF
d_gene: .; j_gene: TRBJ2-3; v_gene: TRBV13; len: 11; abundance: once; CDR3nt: TGTGCCAGCGCCCGCGTCGATACGCAGTATTTT; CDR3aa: CASARVDTQYF
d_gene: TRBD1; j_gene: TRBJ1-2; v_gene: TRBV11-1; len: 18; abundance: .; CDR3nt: TGTGCCAGCAGCTTACGTGGGGGGACAGCGACTAATAACTATGGCTACACCTTC; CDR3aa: CASSLRGGTATNNYGYTF
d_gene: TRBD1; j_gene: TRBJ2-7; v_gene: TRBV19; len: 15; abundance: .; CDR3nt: TGTGCCAGTAGTATAGCCTTGACAGGGGATGGCGAGCAGTACTTC; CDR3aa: CASSIALTGDGEQYF
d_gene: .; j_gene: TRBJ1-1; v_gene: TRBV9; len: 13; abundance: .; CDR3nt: TGTGCCAGCAGCGTGAGGGAGGGCACTGAAGCTTTCTTT; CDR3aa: CASSVREGTEAFF
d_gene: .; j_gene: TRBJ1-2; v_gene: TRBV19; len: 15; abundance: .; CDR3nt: TGTGCCAGTAGTATAGTGTTCGCGGGAACTGGAGGCTACACCTTC; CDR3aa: CASSIVFAGTGGYTF
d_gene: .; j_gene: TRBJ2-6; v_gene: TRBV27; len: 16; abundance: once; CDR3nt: TGTGCCAGCAGTTTATTATTGGTGTCCGGGGCCAACGTCCTGACTTTC; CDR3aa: CASSLLLVSGANVLTF
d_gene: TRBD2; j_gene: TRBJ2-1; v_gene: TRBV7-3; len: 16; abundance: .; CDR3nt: TGTGCCAGCAGCCGTGCGTTAGCGGGGGTCTACAATGAGCAGTTCTTC; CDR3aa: CASSRALAGVYNEQFF
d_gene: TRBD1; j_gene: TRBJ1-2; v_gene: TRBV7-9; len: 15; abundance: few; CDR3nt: TGTGCCAGCAGCTTTGGGACAGGTGCTAACTATGGCTACACCTTC; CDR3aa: CASSFGTGANYGYTF
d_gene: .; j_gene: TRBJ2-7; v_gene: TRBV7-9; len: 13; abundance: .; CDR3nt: TGTGCCAGCAGGGGCGGGCTCCTCGGGGAGCAGTACTTC; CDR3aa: CASRGGLLGEQYF
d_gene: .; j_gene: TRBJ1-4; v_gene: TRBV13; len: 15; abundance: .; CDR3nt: TGTGCCAGCAGCTTAGAATCTGCAACTAATGAAAAACTGTTTTTT; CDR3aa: CASSLESATNEKLFF
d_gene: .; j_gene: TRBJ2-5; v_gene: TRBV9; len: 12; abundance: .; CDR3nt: TGTGCCAGCAGCCCCTGGGGCGAGACCCAGTACTTC; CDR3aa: CASSPWGETQYF
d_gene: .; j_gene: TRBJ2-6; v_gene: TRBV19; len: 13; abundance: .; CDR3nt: TGTGCCGCCGCTCCCCCTGGGGCCAACGTCCTGACTTTC; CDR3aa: CAAAPPGANVLTF